Listed below are T cell receptor beta chains from one sample, sequenced in a study of shared clonotypes between healthy human individuals. The protocol was immunoSEQ multiplex PCR, while the TCRdb copy is restricted to in-frame clones and leaves out a portion. There are about half a million clones in the sample; about 85% occur only once, and roughly 13% lies in the top ten. Sequenced: PBMCs. Receptor source: a woman aged 40 to 50 in good health. Some clones in this sample may be carry-over from other donors' samples. Both conserved end residues are part of each CDR3. The order of the fields is clone size, D gene, V gene, J gene, CDR3 DNA, CDR3 protein. The D gene is left open where the match is weak. Clone size appears in some rows only: once, few, many, or a class for an expanded clone.

>-|-|TRBV4-3|TRBJ2-6
TGCGCCAGCAGCCAAGACGGCAGCTCTGGGGCCAACGTCCTGACTTTC
CASSQDGSSGANVLTF
>-|TRBD2|TRBV10-3|TRBJ2-1
TGTGCCATCGCCGGGACTATGGGCCCCAATGAGCAGTTCTTC
CAIAGTMGPNEQFF
>-|-|TRBV10-3|TRBJ2-5
TGTGCCATCAGTGCCCAGGGCGGAGGGGAGACCCAGTACTTC
CAISAQGGGETQYF
>-|-|TRBV6-1|TRBJ1-2
TGTGCCAGCACCGAAGAAATTGGTTCTGGCTACACCTTC
CASTEEIGSGYTF
>few|-|TRBV2|TRBJ2-7
TGTGCCAGCAGCCAAAGACTCCCCGAGCAGTACTTC
CASSQRLPEQYF
>-|TRBD2|TRBV25-1|TRBJ2-1
TGTGCCAGCAGTGAAAGGGCGGGAGGTTGGAATGAGCAGTTCTTC
CASSERAGGWNEQFF
>-|-|TRBV5-1|TRBJ1-3
TGCGCCAGCAGCTCGGACATGACCTCTGGAAACACCATATATTTT
CASSSDMTSGNTIYF
>-|TRBD2|TRBV4-1|TRBJ2-2
TGCGCCAGCAGCCATGTAGCGGGAGCCGGGGAGCTGTTTTTT
CASSHVAGAGELFF
>-|TRBD2|TRBV5-6|TRBJ2-5
TGTGCCAGCAGCTTGTACCCCACTAGCGGGCAAGAGACCCAGTACTTC
CASSLYPTSGQETQYF
>many|TRBD1|TRBV19|TRBJ2-7
TGTGCCAGTAGGGGGACAGGGGTCTACGAGCAGTACTTC
CASRGTGVYEQYF
>-|TRBD1|TRBV29-1|TRBJ1-1
TGCAGCGTTGCCCGGGGGGGACAGACTGAAGCTTTCTTT
CSVARGGQTEAFF
>-|-|TRBV30|TRBJ1-2
TGTGCCTGGAGGACCCTCGAAGGGGATGGCTACACCTTC
CAWRTLEGDGYTF
>once|-|TRBV9|TRBJ2-1
TGTGCCAGCAGCGCAGCGGGTTCCTACAATGAGCAGTTCTTC
CASSAAGSYNEQFF
>many|TRBD2|TRBV28|TRBJ2-4
TGTGCCAGCAGTTTCGGGGGGAATAGAGCCAAAAACATTCAGTACTTC
CASSFGGNRAKNIQYF